This is a list of T cell receptor beta chains from one sample in a study of cytomegalovirus exposure and HLA in healthy donors. Profiled with immunoSEQ multiplex PCR; TCRdb holds only in-frame clones, not every one. The top ten clones hold roughly 6.7% of a sample with some 150,000 clones, 85% to 90% of them seen once. What was sequenced was PBMCs. These receptors all stem from a woman aged 25 to 39 in good health and CMV-seropositive. The CDR3 runs from the conserved cysteine through the conserved F or W. The order of the fields is V gene, J gene, clone size, D gene, CDR3 DNA, CDR3 protein. A D gene is named only where the DNA matches it firmly. Only part of the rows carry a size: once, few, many, or a class if the clone is expanded.

TRBV9	TRBJ2-1	-	TRBD2	TGTGCCAGCAGCGTAGTTGGCGGGGGACTAGGTGGCAACAATGAGCAGTTCTTC	CASSVVGGGLGGNNEQFF
TRBV28	TRBJ2-5	-	-	TGTGCCAGCAGCGAGGACGACGCGGGGTCCCAAGAGACCCAGTACTTC	CASSEDDAGSQETQYF
TRBV28	TRBJ1-1	-	TRBD1	TGTGCCAGCAGTTCCGGGACAGGGAGCGGAGCTTTCTTT	CASSSGTGSGAFF
TRBV5-4	TRBJ2-7	-	-	TGTGCCAGCAGCCGACTCGACGGTCCCTACGAGCAGTACTTC	CASSRLDGPYEQYF
TRBV11-2	TRBJ2-3	-	TRBD2	TGTGCCAGCAGCCATGTACCGACTAGCGGGAGTAGCACAGATACGCAGTATTTT	CASSHVPTSGSSTDTQYF
TRBV7-9	TRBJ1-5	-	TRBD1	TGTGCCAGCAGCGAGGGACAGAGTAGCAATCAGCCCCAGCATTTT	CASSEGQSSNQPQHF
TRBV6-6	TRBJ1-2	-	TRBD1	TGTGCCAGCAGGACGCTACAGGGGGCGTATGGCTACACCTTC	CASRTLQGAYGYTF
TRBV5-4	TRBJ1-2	-	-	TGTGCCAGCAGAGGCGCAGGGGATGGCTACACCTTC	CASRGAGDGYTF
TRBV5-4	TRBJ2-5	-	TRBD1	TGTGCCAGCAGCCCTCCCGGGACAGGGAGACAAGAGACCCAGTACTTC	CASSPPGTGRQETQYF
TRBV5-1	TRBJ2-4	-	-	TGCGCCAGCAGCTTGTTTTTTTGGCAGGCCAAAAACATTCAGTACTTC	CASSLFFWQAKNIQYF
TRBV4-1	TRBJ2-2	-	TRBD2	TGCGCCAGCAGCCAAGATCCTAGCGGGAGGGCCGTTAATACCGGGGAGCTGTTTTTT	CASSQDPSGRAVNTGELFF
TRBV6-1	TRBJ2-2	-	TRBD2	TGTGCCAGCAGGGGGGAGGGCACCGGGGAGCTGTTTTTT	CASRGEGTGELFF
TRBV28	TRBJ2-7	-	-	TGTGCCAGCGGCCGTATCTACGAGCAGTACTTC	CASGRIYEQYF
TRBV18	TRBJ1-1	-	TRBD1	TGTGCCAGCTCACCAGGGACAGGGATGATGAACACTGAAGCTTTCTTT	CASSPGTGMMNTEAFF
TRBV5-1	TRBJ1-2	-	-	TGCGCCAGCAGCGCGGGGGGTTACTATGGCTACACCTTC	CASSAGGYYGYTF
TRBV4-1	TRBJ2-1	-	TRBD2	TGCGCCAGCAGGAATTGGGCGGGAGGGCCCTCCAATGAGCAGTTCTTC	CASRNWAGGPSNEQFF
TRBV5-1	TRBJ2-2	-	TRBD2	TGCGCCAGCAGCGCCGGCGGGGGGTGGACATCCGGGGAGCTGTTTTTT	CASSAGGGWTSGELFF
TRBV10-2	TRBJ2-7	few	-	TGCGCCAGCAGTGACAGGGATCAGTACGAGCAGTACTTC	CASSDRDQYEQYF